A single sample gave rise to the 24 T cell receptor beta chains below, sequenced in a study of blood T cell repertoires in COVID-19. The repertoire was sequenced with immunoSEQ multiplex PCR; TCRdb's copy has only in-frame clones and lacks some. The data hold about 190,000 clones, with 80% to 90% observed a single time. Material for sequencing was peripheral blood. The source of these receptors is a young man with acute or convalescent COVID-19.

The chain is built from TRBV5-4 and TRBJ1-2, with 10 bases identical to TRBD1. Germline CDR1 and CDR2: SGHNT and YYREEE (reference sequence). This CDR3 is 15 amino acids long. V was clipped by 4 bases and J by 8 bases; unmatched bases: 11. CDR3: CASSPDGTGDFGYTF. The CDR3 DNA reads as TGTGCCAGCAGCCCGGATGGGACAGGGGACTTCGGCTACACCTTC.

V and J are TRBV18 and TRBJ1-3, with 7 bases fitting TRBD1. The length of the CDR3 is 16 residues. V shed 3 bases and J 0 bases; nucleotides not matched to a gene: 5. Germline loops: CDR1 KGHSH, CDR2 LQKENI. The CDR3 coding sequence is TGTGCCAGCTCACCTTTTGACAGGGACTCTGGAAACACCATATATTTT. This encodes CASSPFDRDSGNTIYF.

This sequence joins TRBV2 and TRBJ2-1; 8 bases are shared with TRBD2. CDR3 size: 12 residues. With 6 bases clipped from V and 8 bases from J, the junction kept 3 bases outside the gene matches. Germline values: CDR1 SNHLY, CDR2 FYNNEI. CDR3 sequence: CASRLAGHEQFF. The CDR3 region has the DNA TGTGCCAGCAGGTTAGCGGGGCATGAGCAGTTCTTC.

The chain links TRBV5-4 to TRBJ1-1; TRBD1 agrees at 8 bases. Trimming cost V 4 bases and J 4 bases; bases outside gene matches: 6. This CDR3 comprises 14 residues. CDR1 SGHNT and CDR2 YYREEE come from the germline V gene (reference sequence). CDR3 nucleotide sequence: TGTGCCAGCAGCGGCAGGGGGCTTGGCACTGAAGCTTTCTTT. Translated: CASSGRGLGTEAFF. Full variable domain (missing parts from reference TRBV5-4 and TRBJ1-1): ETGVTQSPTHLIKTRGQQVTLRCSSQSGHNTVSWYQQALGQGPQFIFQYYREEENGRGNFPPRFSGLQFPNYSSELNVNALELDDSALYLCASSGRGLGTEAFFGQGTRLTVV.

V is TRBV3-1 (or the pseudogene TRBV3-2) and J is TRBJ2-7, with 8 bases aligning to TRBD2. Unmatched junction bases numbered 4, after V lost 1 base and J lost 5 bases. The germline V gene encodes CDR1 LGHDT and CDR2 YNNKEL (reference sequence). The CDR3 has 14 residues. In DNA form, the CDR3 reads TGTGCCAGCAGCCAAGCGGGGGGGCTTCACGAGCAGTACTTC. This translates into CASSQAGGLHEQYF.

This clone was seen just once. The chain couples TRBV6-5 to TRBJ2-1; 7 bases agree with TRBD2. The CDR3 is 14 amino acids. CDR1 is MNHEY, CDR2 SVGAGI, per germline. With V trimmed by 7 bases and J by 10 bases, 13 bases remained unmatched. This chain's CDR3 is CASTALEGRGEQFF. In DNA form, the CDR3 reads TGTGCCAGCACCGCCCTGGAGGGGCGGGGGGAGCAGTTCTTC.

This clone was seen once. The chain combines TRBV19 with TRBJ2-3, with 9 bases aligning to TRBD2. Germline assignment: CDR1 LNHDA and CDR2 SQIVND (reference sequence). The CDR3 consists of 19 residues. The trim removed 4 bases at V and 1 base at J, leaving 15 bases unmatched. CDR3 bases: TGTGCCAGTAGTACGAGGGGTAGCGGGAGCAAGAAACGCACAGATACGCAGTATTTT. It is translated as CASSTRGSGSKKRTDTQYF.

V is TRBV19 and J is TRBJ1-2, with 8 bases lining up with TRBD1. Germline V gives CDR1 LNHDA, CDR2 SQIVND (reference sequence). The J segment lost 3 bases and the V segment lost 5 bases, leaving 8 bases of the junction unmatched. This CDR3 contains 15 residues. Here the CDR3 reads CASSLGTGFDYGYTF. As DNA, the CDR3 is TGTGCCAGTAGTCTTGGGACAGGTTTCGACTATGGCTACACCTTC.

The gene calls are TRBV6-5 and TRBJ2-7; D ambiguous. V was clipped by 7 bases and J by 6 bases, with 13 bases between them. This CDR3 is 12 amino acids long. CDR1 is MNHEY and CDR2 is SVGAGI in the germline V gene. The CDR3 bases are TGTGCCAGCACCTCGACGAGGTTCGAGCAGTACTTC. Amino acid sequence: CASTSTRFEQYF.

V usage is TRBV10-2 and J usage is TRBJ2-2; 9 bases are a match to TRBD1. Germline CDR1 reads WSHSY; CDR2 reads SAAADI. Trimming took 5 bases from V and 4 from J; bases not matched to a gene: 8. CDR3 length equals 16 residues. CDR3 in DNA: TGCGCCAGCAGTTCCCGGGACAGGGTTATCACCGGGGAGCTGTTTTTT. This codes for CASSSRDRVITGELFF.

This chain joins TRBV3-1 (or the pseudogene TRBV3-2) and TRBJ2-7; D might be TRBD1 (6 bases). V was shortened by 3 bases and J by 3 bases, with 9 bases between the two germline ends. Germline CDR1 LGHDT, CDR2 YNNKEL (reference sequence). CDR3 length: 13 residues. In DNA form, the CDR3 reads TGTGCCAGCAGCCACGGCAGGGGCTACGAGCAGTACTTC. Translating it yields CASSHGRGYEQYF.

The genes are TRBV19 and TRBJ1-5; D unclear. CDR3 length: 15 amino acids. With 1 base removed from V and 0 bases from J, the gap between germline ends came to 7 bases. Looked up from germline, CDR1 is LNHDA and CDR2 is SQIVND (reference sequence). The CDR3 region is CASSIVANSNQPQHF. The DNA of the CDR3 is TGTGCCAGTAGTATAGTAGCTAATAGCAATCAGCCCCAGCATTTT. Based on the CDR3 plus reference TRBV19 and TRBJ1-5, the full variable domain is DGGITQSPKYLFRKEGQNVTLSCEQNLNHDAMYWYRQDPGQGLRLIYYSQIVNDFQKGDIAEGYSVSREKKESFPLTVTSAQKNPTAFYLCASSIVANSNQPQHFGDGTRLSIL.

The genes are TRBV24-1 and TRBJ2-5; unclear D gene. The length of the CDR3 is 13 residues. Between the trimmed V and J ends, which lost 3 bases and 5 bases, there was a span of 9 bases. Germline CDR1 is KGHDR and CDR2 is SFDVKD. As DNA, the CDR3 is TGTGCCACCAGTGATGGGCCAGGCGAGACCCAGTACTTC. Amino acid sequence: CATSDGPGETQYF.

The chain has TRBV27 and TRBJ2-5, with D maybe TRBD2 (6 bases). Trimming cost V 3 bases and J 4 bases, with 9 bases left between them. The germline gives CDR1 MNHEY, CDR2 SMNVEV (reference sequence). CDR3 length: 13 amino acids. CDR3 sequence reads: CASSFMGGETQYF. DNA for the CDR3: TGTGCCAGCAGTTTTATGGGGGGAGAGACCCAGTACTTC.

Only a few counts were recorded for this clone. The CDR3: CAISGQRYEQYF. The CDR3 DNA is TGTGCCATCAGTGGGCAGCGCTACGAGCAGTACTTC. V gene TRBV10-3 combines with J gene TRBJ2-7; D not certain. Germline CDR1 is ENHRY and CDR2 is SYGVKD. The CDR3 loop spans 12 amino acids. Trimming stripped 4 bases from V and 3 bases from J, with 7 bases between.

The DNA of the CDR3 is TGTGCCAGCAGCTGGGGGGGAGGGCGGGACGAGCAGTACTTC. This encodes CASSWGGGRDEQYF. The chain employs TRBV5-4 and TRBJ2-7; 7 nucleotides match TRBD2. From germline, CDR1 is SGHNT and CDR2 YYREEE (reference sequence). Trimming removed 3 bases from V and 5 bases from J; junction bases left unmatched: 8. The length of the CDR3 is 14 residues.

This chain joins TRBV29-1 and TRBJ1-2; possible D gene TRBD1, 6 bases. The ends were cut back, 7 bases at V and 0 bases at J, with 15 bases in the middle. This CDR3 has 14 amino acids. The germline gives CDR1 SQVTM, CDR2 ANQGSEA. CDR3 nucleotides: TGCAGCGGTACAGGGCCCGGTTCTAACTATGGCTACACCTTC. As protein: CSGTGPGSNYGYTF.

The chain recombines TRBV5-6 with TRBJ2-3, with TRBD2 matching over 9 bases. The V segment lost 1 base and the J segment 2 bases; nucleotides outside the gene matches: 11. The CDR3 runs 18 residues. The V gene's germline CDR1 is SGHDT and CDR2 YYEEEE. CDR3 bases: TGTGCCAGCAGCTTGTGGTTTCGGCTAGCGGGGAACACAGATACGCAGTATTTT. Residues: CASSLWFRLAGNTDTQYF.

J is TRBJ2-7 and V is TRBV28, with D possibly being TRBD1 (6 bases). Germline V gene lookup returns CDR1 MDHEN and CDR2 SYDVKM. The CDR3 contains 15 residues. Trimming took 6 bases from V and 0 from J, leaving 15 bases between them. Here the CDR3 reads CASSSRGSFSYEQYF. Written as DNA, the CDR3 is TGTGCCAGCAGCAGCAGGGGTTCGTTCTCCTACGAGCAGTACTTC.

The chain joins TRBV3-1 (or the pseudogene TRBV3-2) to TRBJ1-4; no reliable D call. There are 15 residues in the CDR3. V gave up 0 bases and J gave up 8 bases, with 13 bases separating them. Germline lookup yields CDR1 LGHDT and CDR2 YNNKEL (reference sequence). For the CDR3, the DNA is TGTGCCAGCAGCCAAGATCCAGGAGGGCGCGAAAAACTGTTTTTT. Translation gives CASSQDPGGREKLFF.

The chain is built from TRBV7-9 and TRBJ1-1; D remains ambiguous. Germline values: CDR1 SEHNR, CDR2 FQNEAQ (reference sequence). The CDR3 is 12 residues long. Trimming cost V 6 bases and J 1 base, with 6 bases left between them. CDR3 sequence: CASSLWNTEAFF. The CDR3 DNA follows: TGTGCCAGCAGTCTTTGGAACACTGAAGCTTTCTTT.

The chain couples TRBV7-2 to TRBJ2-7, with D possibly being TRBD2 (6 bases). Germline CDR1 SGHTA, CDR2 FQGNSA. The CDR3 runs to 13 residues. The ends were cut back, 3 bases at V and 5 bases at J, with 11 bases in the middle. CDR3 coding DNA: TGTGCCAGCAGCTTGACTAGGAGGGACGAGCAGTACTTC. It is translated as CASSLTRRDEQYF.

V and J are TRBV15 and TRBJ1-2; D gene unclear. The V end was cut by 0 bases, the J end by 9 bases, with 14 bases between. Germline lookup yields CDR1 LNHNV and CDR2 YYDKDF (reference sequence). This CDR3 region has 14 residues. The CDR3, as DNA: TGTGCCACCAGCAGAGATTTGGCGGAGACTAGCTACACCTTC. This translates into CATSRDLAETSYTF. The whole variable domain, filled in from reference TRBV15 and TRBJ1-2, reads DAMVIQNPRYQVTQFGKPVTLSCSQTLNHNVMYWYQQKSSQAPKLLFHYYDKDFNNEADTPDNFQSRRPNTSFCFLDIRSPGLGDTAMYLCATSRDLAETSYTFGSGTRLTVV.

The chain uses TRBV5-1 and TRBJ1-2; D might be TRBD1 (6 bases). The germline gives CDR1 SGHRS, CDR2 YFSETQ. The CDR3 runs 15 residues. Trimming pared 1 base from V and 2 bases from J, leaving 12 bases between. The CDR3 region has the DNA TGCGCCAGCAGCTTGATCAGCCAGGGGAACTATGGCTACACCTTC. This gives the protein CASSLISQGNYGYTF.